The 2 T cell receptor beta chains given below trace back to one sample, sequenced in a study of blood T cell repertoires in COVID-19. Repertoires were generated with immunoSEQ multiplex PCR, while TCRdb's copy carries only in-frame clones and drops some. The table lists approximately 100,000 clones, around 84% of them singletons. Sequenced: peripheral blood. The receptor source for this set is a human donor in a cohort sampled during active COVID-19.

The V and J genes are TRBV28 and TRBJ2-5, with a weak D call TRBD2 (6 bases). Trimming pared 6 bases from V and 5 bases from J, leaving 16 bases between. The CDR3 consists of 14 residues. Per germline, CDR1 MDHEN and CDR2 SYDVKM. The CDR3 region is CASSVEAGGETQYF. Here the CDR3 DNA reads TGTGCCAGCAGCGTCGAAGCGGGTGGTGAGACCCAGTACTTC.

This chain links TRBV7-9 with TRBJ2-1, with TRBD2 identical over 8 bases. The CDR3 has 19 residues. V was clipped by 7 bases and J by 9 bases; unmatched bases: 26. CDR1 and CDR2 from the germline V gene are SEHNR and FQNEAQ (reference sequence). CDR3 DNA sequence: TGTGCCAGCAAACTAAAGACGGGGACTAGGTCTTCGTCTTTGGGTGAGCAGTTCTTC. Its protein is CASKLKTGTRSSSLGEQFF. The full variable domain, with the rest looked up from reference TRBV7-9 and TRBJ2-1, is DTGVSQNPRHKITKRGQNVTFRCDPISEHNRLYWYRQTLGQGPEFLTYFQNEAQLEKSRLLSDRFSAERPKGSFSTLEIQRTEQGDSAMYLCASKLKTGTRSSSLGEQFFGPGTRLTVL.